A selection of T cell receptor beta chains follows, all from one sample in a study of blood T cell repertoires in COVID-19. The table came from immunoSEQ multiplex PCR; TCRdb's copy has only in-frame clones and leaves some out. This sample has some 62,000 clones; 88% occur once, and the top ten carry approximately 5.1%. The sequencing input was peripheral blood. Source of these receptors: a human donor in a cohort sampled during active COVID-19. The CDR3 runs from the conserved cysteine through the conserved F or W. D genes are given only for firm matches. Not every row has a clone size; where given, it reads once, few, many or a size class.

CDR3 length	V gene	D gene	J gene	clone size	CDR3 protein	CDR3 DNA
17	TRBV15	TRBD2	TRBJ2-3	once	CATSRGFGGGSTDTQYF	TGTGCCACCAGCAGAGGGTTTGGGGGAGGGAGCACAGATACGCAGTATTTT
13	TRBV6-5	-	TRBJ2-5	-	CASSYVGRETQYF	TGTGCCAGCAGTTATGTGGGGCGAGAGACCCAGTACTTC
16	TRBV19	TRBD2	TRBJ2-1	-	CASRPGLAGGPGEQFF	TGTGCCAGTAGGCCGGGACTAGCGGGGGGGCCGGGTGAGCAGTTCTTC
15	TRBV27	-	TRBJ2-5	-	CASSFRGPGVETQYF	TGTGCCAGCAGTTTTCGGGGTCCAGGGGTAGAGACCCAGTACTTC
13	TRBV30	-	TRBJ1-6	-	CAWSRQGRTPLHF	TGTGCCTGGAGCCGGCAGGGTAGGACACCCCTCCACTTT
15	TRBV30	-	TRBJ1-2	-	CAWSPRQVTNYGYTF	TGTGCCTGGAGTCCTAGACAGGTTACTAACTATGGCTACACCTTC
15	TRBV30	TRBD1	TRBJ1-5	-	CAWSTGGTGYQPQHF	TGTGCCTGGAGCACCGGTGGGACAGGGTATCAGCCCCAGCATTTT
16	TRBV19	-	TRBJ1-5	-	CASSIRGGGPNQPQHF	TGTGCCAGTAGTATCCGGGGCGGGGGGCCCAATCAGCCCCAGCATTTT
14	TRBV18	-	TRBJ1-5	-	CASSPGGGNQPQHF	TGTGCCAGCTCACCAGGGGGGGGGAATCAGCCCCAGCATTTT
16	TRBV5-1	-	TRBJ2-3	-	CASNWRGATSTDTQYF	TGCGCCAGCAACTGGCGGGGTGCGACGAGCACAGATACGCAGTATTTT
15	TRBV5-1	TRBD1	TRBJ2-1	-	CASSPGQGSYNEQFF	TGCGCCAGCAGCCCAGGACAGGGATCCTACAATGAGCAGTTCTTC
15	TRBV4-1	-	TRBJ1-3	-	CASSRNRDSGNTIYF	TGCGCCAGCAGCCGAAACAGGGACTCTGGAAACACCATATATTTT
16	TRBV28	TRBD2	TRBJ2-7	few	CASSLTPLAGGYEQYF	TGTGCCAGCAGTTTAACCCCACTAGCGGGAGGCTACGAGCAGTACTTC
14	TRBV2	-	TRBJ2-6	-	CASFGVTGANVLTF	TGTGCCAGCTTCGGGGTAACTGGGGCCAACGTCCTGACTTTC
18	TRBV5-1	TRBD2	TRBJ2-7	once	CASSVGWSGGSSSYEQYF	TGCGCCAGCAGCGTTGGATGGAGCGGGGGGTCGAGCTCCTACGAGCAGTACTTC
15	TRBV28	-	TRBJ2-7	-	CASGNGGSFNYEQYF	TGTGCCAGCGGGAACGGAGGGTCCTTTAACTACGAGCAGTACTTC
14	TRBV6-6	-	TRBJ1-1	-	CASSHARENTEAFF	TGTGCCAGCAGCCACGCGCGGGAGAACACTGAAGCTTTCTTT
16	TRBV7-2	TRBD2	TRBJ2-5	-	CASSIGGLAVQETQYF	TGTGCCAGCAGCATTGGTGGACTAGCGGTCCAAGAGACCCAGTACTTC
14	TRBV6-5	TRBD1	TRBJ2-2	-	CASTRTGRTGELFF	TGTGCCAGCACAAGGACAGGGAGAACCGGGGAGCTGTTTTTT
15	TRBV5-5	TRBD1	TRBJ2-7	-	CASSSPGTGRGEQYF	TGTGCCAGCAGCTCGCCCGGGACAGGGAGGGGCGAGCAGTACTTC
16	TRBV19	-	TRBJ2-5	-	CASSIGYLSGEETQYF	TGTGCCAGTAGTATTGGGTATCTGAGCGGAGAAGAGACCCAGTACTTC
16	TRBV18	-	TRBJ2-2	-	CASSPILEGNTGELFF	TGTGCCAGCTCACCAATTTTGGAGGGGAACACCGGGGAGCTGTTTTTT
16	TRBV27	TRBD1	TRBJ2-7	-	CASSRGQGKVSYEQYF	TGTGCCAGCAGTAGGGGACAGGGGAAAGTGTCCTACGAGCAGTACTTC
14	TRBV2	-	TRBJ1-1	-	CASSIGGANTEAFF	TGTGCCAGCAGTATCGGGGGGGCGAACACTGAAGCTTTCTTT
16	TRBV11-3	-	TRBJ2-3	-	CASSYGGPGRTDTQYF	TGTGCCAGCAGCTACGGGGGTCCGGGGCGCACAGATACGCAGTATTTT
13	TRBV12-3/TRBV12-4	TRBD1	TRBJ2-3	-	CASNQGALDTQYF	TGTGCCAGCAACCAGGGGGCTTTGGATACGCAGTATTTT
16	TRBV7-3	TRBD2	TRBJ2-2	-	CASGFRTSGFTGELFF	TGTGCCAGCGGCTTTAGGACTAGCGGATTTACCGGGGAGCTGTTTTTT
14	TRBV28	TRBD1	TRBJ1-5	-	CASSWAGGWQPQHF	TGTGCCAGCAGTTGGGCAGGGGGCTGGCAGCCCCAGCATTTT
14	TRBV5-8	TRBD1	TRBJ1-5	-	CASSLGQGDQPQHF	TGTGCCAGCAGCTTGGGACAGGGGGATCAGCCCCAGCATTTT
15	TRBV5-1	-	TRBJ1-4	-	CASSYRSGGNEKLFF	TGCGCCAGCAGCTATCGTTCGGGGGGCAATGAAAAACTGTTTTTT
13	TRBV29-1	-	TRBJ1-2	-	CSVGNQAYYGYTF	TGCAGCGTTGGCAATCAGGCATACTATGGCTACACCTTC
17	TRBV7-2	-	TRBJ1-1	-	CASSLGLQALVGTEAFF	TGTGCCAGCAGCTTAGGTTTACAGGCCCTTGTGGGGACTGAAGCTTTCTTT
15	TRBV18	-	TRBJ2-3	-	CASSPLVSGTDTQYF	TGTGCCAGCTCGCCGCTAGTTTCGGGCACAGATACGCAGTATTTT
15	TRBV9	-	TRBJ1-6	-	CASSPQGREGSPLHF	TGTGCCAGCAGCCCCCAGGGGCGCGAGGGATCACCCCTCCACTTT
15	TRBV18	-	TRBJ2-3	-	CASSPPLAGTDTQYF	TGTGCCAGCTCACCACCCCTAGCTGGCACAGATACGCAGTATTTT
17	TRBV15	-	TRBJ2-3	-	CATSRELASYNTDTQYF	TGTGCCACCAGCAGAGAATTGGCTAGCTACAACACAGATACGCAGTATTTT
16	TRBV13	-	TRBJ1-3	-	CASSDFRLSSGNTIYF	TGTGCCAGCAGCGACTTCCGCCTAAGCTCTGGAAACACCATATATTTT
14	TRBV7-3	-	TRBJ2-5	-	CASSLTAEAETQYF	TGTGCCAGCAGCTTAACAGCGGAGGCGGAGACCCAGTACTTC
15	TRBV18	-	TRBJ2-2	once	CASSRETIPTGELFF	TGTGCCAGCTCACGCGAGACTATACCCACCGGGGAGCTGTTTTTT
15	TRBV6-5	TRBD1	TRBJ2-7	once	CASRPRQGSSYEQYF	TGTGCCAGCAGACCTCGACAGGGGAGCTCCTACGAGCAGTACTTC
14	TRBV7-9	-	TRBJ2-7	-	CASSLLQDTYEQYF	TGTGCCAGCAGCTTATTGCAGGATACCTACGAGCAGTACTTC
16	TRBV7-9	TRBD2	TRBJ2-1	-	CASSYPGLAGIGEQFF	TGTGCCAGCAGCTATCCGGGACTAGCGGGAATTGGTGAGCAGTTCTTC
15	TRBV7-6	-	TRBJ1-1	-	CASASGLLGNTEAFF	TGTGCCAGCGCCTCAGGTCTATTAGGGAACACTGAAGCTTTCTTT
16	TRBV5-1	TRBD1	TRBJ2-1	-	CASSLRQGGMGDEQFF	TGCGCCAGCAGCTTGAGACAGGGGGGAATGGGTGATGAGCAGTTCTTC
14	TRBV27	-	TRBJ1-5	-	CASSFQGWNQPQHF	TGTGCCAGCAGTTTCCAGGGGTGGAATCAGCCCCAGCATTTT
11	TRBV30	-	TRBJ1-1	-	CAWSEPLNAFF	TGTGCCTGGAGTGAGCCCCTCAACGCTTTCTTT
13	TRBV24-1	TRBD1	TRBJ1-2	-	CATSVRQGSGYTF	TGTGCCACCAGTGTCCGACAGGGCTCAGGCTACACCTTC
14	TRBV28	-	TRBJ2-7	once	CASRLTGTRSGQYF	TGTGCCAGCAGGTTGACCGGGACAAGGTCTGGGCAGTACTTC
16	TRBV2	TRBD1	TRBJ2-3	-	CASSEGWTRGSNTQYF	TGTGCCAGCAGTGAGGGGTGGACCAGGGGGAGTAATACGCAGTATTTT
15	TRBV28	TRBD2	TRBJ2-2	-	CASSLGGLAGGELFF	TGTGCCAGCAGTTTGGGGGGACTAGCAGGCGGGGAGCTGTTTTTT
16	TRBV5-1	TRBD1	TRBJ1-6	-	CASSLAIRGPNSPLHF	TGCGCCAGCAGCTTGGCCATCAGGGGGCCCAATTCACCCCTCCACTTT
15	TRBV18	-	TRBJ1-1	-	CASSPLEARNTEAFF	TGTGCCAGCTCACCACTTGAGGCAAGGAACACTGAAGCTTTCTTT
16	TRBV6-5	TRBD1	TRBJ1-5	-	CASSYSPTGYGQPQHF	TGTGCCAGCAGTTACTCTCCGACAGGGTACGGTCAGCCCCAGCATTTT